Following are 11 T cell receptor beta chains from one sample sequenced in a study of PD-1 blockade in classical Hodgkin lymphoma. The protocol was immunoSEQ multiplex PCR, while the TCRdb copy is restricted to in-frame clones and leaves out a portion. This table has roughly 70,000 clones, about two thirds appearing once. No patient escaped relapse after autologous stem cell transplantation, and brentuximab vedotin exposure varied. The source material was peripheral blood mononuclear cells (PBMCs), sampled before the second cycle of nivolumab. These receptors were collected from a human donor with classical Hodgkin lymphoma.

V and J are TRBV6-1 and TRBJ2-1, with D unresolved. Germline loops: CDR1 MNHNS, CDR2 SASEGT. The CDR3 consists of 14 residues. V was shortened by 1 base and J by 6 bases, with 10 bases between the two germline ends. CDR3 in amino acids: CASSEGVPPNEQFF. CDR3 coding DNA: TGTGCCAGCAGTGAAGGTGTCCCCCCCAATGAGCAGTTCTTC.

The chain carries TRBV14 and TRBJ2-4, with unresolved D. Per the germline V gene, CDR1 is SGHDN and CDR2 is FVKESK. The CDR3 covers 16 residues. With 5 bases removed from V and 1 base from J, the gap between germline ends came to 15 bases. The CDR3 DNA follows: TGTGCCAGCAGCTCACCCCTTCCCGGCGCCAAAAACATTCAGTACTTC. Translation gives CASSSPLPGAKNIQYF.

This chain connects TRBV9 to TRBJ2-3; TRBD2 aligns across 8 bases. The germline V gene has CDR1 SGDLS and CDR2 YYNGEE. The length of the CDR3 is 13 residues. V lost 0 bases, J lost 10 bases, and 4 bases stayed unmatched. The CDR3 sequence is CASSVGSGGPQYF. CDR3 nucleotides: TGTGCCAGCAGCGTAGGAAGCGGGGGACCGCAGTATTTT.

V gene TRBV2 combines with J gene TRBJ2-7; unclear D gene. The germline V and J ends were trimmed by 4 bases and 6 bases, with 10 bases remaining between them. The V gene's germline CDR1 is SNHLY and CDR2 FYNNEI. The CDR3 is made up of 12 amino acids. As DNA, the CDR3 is TGTGCCAGCAGTGGGTTGGGGTCCGAGCAGTACTTC. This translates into CASSGLGSEQYF.

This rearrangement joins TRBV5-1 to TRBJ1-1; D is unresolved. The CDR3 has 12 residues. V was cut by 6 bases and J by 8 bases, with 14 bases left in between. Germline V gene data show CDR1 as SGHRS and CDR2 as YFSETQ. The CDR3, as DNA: TGCGCCAGCATCCGGGGATGGGTGGAAGCTTTCTTT. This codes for CASIRGWVEAFF.

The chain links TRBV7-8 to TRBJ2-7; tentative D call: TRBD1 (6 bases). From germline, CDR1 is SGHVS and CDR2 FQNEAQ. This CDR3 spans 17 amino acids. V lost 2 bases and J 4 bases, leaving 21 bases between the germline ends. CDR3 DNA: TGTGCCAGCAGCTTATTGACCGGGACAAGGATGCCGTACGAGCAGTACTTC. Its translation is CASSLLTGTRMPYEQYF.

CDR3 sequence: CAWSVGLSYNEQFF. Written as DNA, the CDR3 is TGTGCCTGGAGTGTCGGCCTATCCTACAATGAGCAGTTCTTC. The chain carries TRBV30 and TRBJ2-1; D is undetermined. The CDR3 has 14 amino acids. Per the germline V gene, CDR1 is GTSNPN and CDR2 is SVGIG (reference sequence). Trimming took off 0 bases at V and 1 base at J, with 7 bases between the two ends. The whole variable domain, remainder taken from reference TRBV30 and TRBJ2-1, is SQTIHQWPATLVQPVGSPLSLECTVEGTSNPNLYWYRQAAGRGLQLLFYSVGIGQISSEVPQNLSASRPQDRQFILSSKKLLLSDSGFYLCAWSVGLSYNEQFFGPGTRLTVL.

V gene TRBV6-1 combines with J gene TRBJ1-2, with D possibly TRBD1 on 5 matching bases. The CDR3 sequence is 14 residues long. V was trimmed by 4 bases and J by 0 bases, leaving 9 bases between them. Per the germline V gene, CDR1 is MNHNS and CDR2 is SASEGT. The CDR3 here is CASSGQPANYGYTF. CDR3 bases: TGTGCCAGCAGTGGACAGCCAGCTAACTATGGCTACACCTTC.

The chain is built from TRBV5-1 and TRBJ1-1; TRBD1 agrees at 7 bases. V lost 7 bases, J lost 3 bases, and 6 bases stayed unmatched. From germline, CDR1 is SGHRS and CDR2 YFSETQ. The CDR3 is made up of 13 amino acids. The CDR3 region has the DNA TGCGCCAGCGGCCGAACAGGGGACACTGAAGCTTTCTTT. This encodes CASGRTGDTEAFF.

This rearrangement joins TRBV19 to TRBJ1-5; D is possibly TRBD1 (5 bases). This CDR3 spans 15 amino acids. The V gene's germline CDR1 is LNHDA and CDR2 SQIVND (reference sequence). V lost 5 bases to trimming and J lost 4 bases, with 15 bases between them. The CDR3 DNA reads TGTGCCAGTAGTTTTGGGGGAACTTGGAATCAGCCCCAGCATTTT. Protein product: CASSFGGTWNQPQHF. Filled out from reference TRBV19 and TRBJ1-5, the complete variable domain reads DGGITQSPKYLFRKEGQNVTLSCEQNLNHDAMYWYRQDPGQGLRLIYYSQIVNDFQKGDIAEGYSVSREKKESFPLTVTSAQKNPTAFYLCASSFGGTWNQPQHFGDGTRLSIL.

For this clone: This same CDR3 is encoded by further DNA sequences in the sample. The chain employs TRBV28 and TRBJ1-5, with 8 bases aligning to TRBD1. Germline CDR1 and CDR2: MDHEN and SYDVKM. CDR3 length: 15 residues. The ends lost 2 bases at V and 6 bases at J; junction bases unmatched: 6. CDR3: CASSLGQGFRQPQHF. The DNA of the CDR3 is TGTGCCAGCAGTTTAGGACAGGGATTTCGTCAGCCCCAGCATTTT.